This T cell receptor beta chain is from a study of vaccination and CD4 T cells after COVID-19. The study sequenced cultured CD4+ T cell DNA using the Oncomine TCR Beta short-read assay. One entry per CDR3 protein, called by TCRdb with MiXCR from the PCR reads. The sample has about 27,000 distinct CDR3 sequences; about 60% are singletons. As regards this clonotype: Its antigen is not identified.

This CDR3 is 16 amino acids long. The junction had 12 bases not matched to a gene; V was cut back by 3 bases and J by 4 bases. Germline lookup yields CDR1 DFQATT and CDR2 SNEGSKA (reference sequence). The treatment is: approximately 11-day PBMC culture with coronavirus spike peptide pools or control peptides (ViraFEST assay). TCRs were sequenced by ViraFEST after antigen-specific T cells had been expanded with peptide pools. This chain joins TRBV20-1 and TRBJ1-2, with 9 positions matching TRBD1. The receptor's source is a human donor who received a COVID-19 vaccine. Here the sequenced sample was CD4+ T cells from blood, cultured in vitro, taken after SARS-CoV-2 vaccination. In DNA, the CDR3 is TGCAGTGCTAGCGGACAGGGGCCATCAAGTCCCTATGGCTACACCTTC. Translated: CSASGQGPSSPYGYTF.